The source of this T cell receptor beta chain is a study of blood T cell repertoires in COVID-19. Study background: Samples representing acute and convalescent COVID-19 were sourced from the United States, Italy and Spain.

The CDR3 loop spans 17 amino acids. CDR1 is SGHRS, CDR2 YFSETQ, per germline. V was pared by 7 bases and J by 8 bases, with 18 bases of the junction left unmatched. Measured with immunoSEQ multiplex PCR; TCRdb has only the in-frame clones, and not every one. The table shows 78,000 or so clones, with about 85% occurring only once. The sequence was collected from a human donor in a cohort sampled during active COVID-19. V is TRBV5-1 and J is TRBJ2-1, with TRBD2 identical over 10 bases. Sequences were obtained from peripheral blood. The CDR3 bases are TGCGCCAGCCCCACTAACCCCCTTAGCGGGGGGCCGGATGAGCAGTTCTTC. This translates into CASPTNPLSGGPDEQFF. Together with reference TRBV5-1 and TRBJ2-1, the CDR3 gives the full variable domain: KAGVTQTPRYLIKTRGQQVTLSCSPISGHRSVSWYQQTPGQGLQFLFEYFSETQRNKGNFPGRFSGRQFSNSRSEMNVSTLELGDSALYLCASPTNPLSGGPDEQFFGPGTRLTVL.